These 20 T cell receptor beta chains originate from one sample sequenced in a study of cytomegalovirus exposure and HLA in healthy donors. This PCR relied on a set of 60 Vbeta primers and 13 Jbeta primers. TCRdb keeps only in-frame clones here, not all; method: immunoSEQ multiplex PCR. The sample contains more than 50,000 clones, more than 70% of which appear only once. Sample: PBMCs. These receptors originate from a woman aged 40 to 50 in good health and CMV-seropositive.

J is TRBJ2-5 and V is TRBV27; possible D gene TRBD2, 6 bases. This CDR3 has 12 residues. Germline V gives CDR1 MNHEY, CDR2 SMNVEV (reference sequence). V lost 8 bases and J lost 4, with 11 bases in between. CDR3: CASGWGVETQYF. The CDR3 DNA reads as TGTGCCAGCGGGTGGGGGGTAGAGACCCAGTACTTC.

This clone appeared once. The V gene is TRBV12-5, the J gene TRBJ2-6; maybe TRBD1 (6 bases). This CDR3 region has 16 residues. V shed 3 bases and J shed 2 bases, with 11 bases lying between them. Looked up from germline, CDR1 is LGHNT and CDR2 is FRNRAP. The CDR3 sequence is CASGLAGTPGANVLTF. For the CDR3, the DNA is TGTGCTAGTGGTTTAGCCGGGACACCTGGGGCCAACGTCCTGACTTTC.

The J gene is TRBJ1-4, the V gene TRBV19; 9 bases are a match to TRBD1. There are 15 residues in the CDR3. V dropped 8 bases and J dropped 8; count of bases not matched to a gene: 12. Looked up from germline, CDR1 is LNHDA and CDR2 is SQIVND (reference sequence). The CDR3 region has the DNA TGTGCCAGTTCCAGGCGACAGGGGGTTATAGAAAAACTGTTTTTT. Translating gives CASSRRQGVIEKLFF.

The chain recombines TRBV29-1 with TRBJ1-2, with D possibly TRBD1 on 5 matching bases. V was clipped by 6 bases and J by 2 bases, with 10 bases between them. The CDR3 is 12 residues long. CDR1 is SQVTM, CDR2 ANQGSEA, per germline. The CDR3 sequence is CSVVTENYGYTF. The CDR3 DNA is TGCAGCGTCGTGACAGAAAACTATGGCTACACCTTC.

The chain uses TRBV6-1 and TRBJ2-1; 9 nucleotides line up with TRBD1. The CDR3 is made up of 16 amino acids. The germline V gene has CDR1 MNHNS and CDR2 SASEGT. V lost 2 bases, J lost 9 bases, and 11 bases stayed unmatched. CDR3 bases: TGTGCCAGCAGTGAAATTGGACAGGGGAGGGTTAGTGAGCAGTTCTTC. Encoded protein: CASSEIGQGRVSEQFF.

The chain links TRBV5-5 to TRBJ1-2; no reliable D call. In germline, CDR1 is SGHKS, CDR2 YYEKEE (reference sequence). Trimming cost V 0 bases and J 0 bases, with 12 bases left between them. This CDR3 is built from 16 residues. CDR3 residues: CASSLAGELPNYGYTF. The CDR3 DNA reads TGTGCCAGCAGCTTGGCCGGGGAGTTGCCTAACTATGGCTACACCTTC.

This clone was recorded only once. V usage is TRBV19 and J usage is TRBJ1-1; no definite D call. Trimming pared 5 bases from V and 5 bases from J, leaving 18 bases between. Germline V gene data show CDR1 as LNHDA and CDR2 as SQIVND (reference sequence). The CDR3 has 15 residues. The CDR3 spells CASSSNFRERTEAFF. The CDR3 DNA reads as TGTGCCAGTAGTTCAAACTTTCGGGAGAGGACTGAAGCTTTCTTT. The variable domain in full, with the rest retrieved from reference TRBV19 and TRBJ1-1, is DGGITQSPKYLFRKEGQNVTLSCEQNLNHDAMYWYRQDPGQGLRLIYYSQIVNDFQKGDIAEGYSVSREKKESFPLTVTSAQKNPTAFYLCASSSNFRERTEAFFGQGTRLTVV.

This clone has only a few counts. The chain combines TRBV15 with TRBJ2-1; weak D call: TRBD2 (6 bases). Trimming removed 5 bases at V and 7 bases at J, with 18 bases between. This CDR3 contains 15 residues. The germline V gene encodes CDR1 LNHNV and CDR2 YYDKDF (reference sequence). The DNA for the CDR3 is TGTGCCACCAGCGTCCGGGACTCCTCTTCAAATGAGCAGTTCTTC. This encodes CATSVRDSSSNEQFF.

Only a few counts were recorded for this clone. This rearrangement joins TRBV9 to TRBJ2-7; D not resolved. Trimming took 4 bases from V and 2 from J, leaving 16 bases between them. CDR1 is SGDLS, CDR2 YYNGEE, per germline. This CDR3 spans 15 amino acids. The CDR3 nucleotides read TGTGCCAGCAGCTTAGAGGAGTACTCTACCTACGAGCAGTACTTC. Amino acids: CASSLEEYSTYEQYF. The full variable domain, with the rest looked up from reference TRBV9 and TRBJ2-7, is DSGVTQTPKHLITATGQRVTLRCSPRSGDLSVYWYQQSLDQGLQFLIQYYNGEERAKGNILERFSAQQFPDLHSELNLSSLELGDSALYFCASSLEEYSTYEQYFGPGTRLTVT.

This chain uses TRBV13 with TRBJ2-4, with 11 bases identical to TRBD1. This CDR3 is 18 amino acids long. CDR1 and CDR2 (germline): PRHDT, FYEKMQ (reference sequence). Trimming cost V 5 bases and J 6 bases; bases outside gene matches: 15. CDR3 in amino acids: CASSLRTGGAGGINIQYF. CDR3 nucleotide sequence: TGTGCCAGCAGCCTCCGGACAGGGGGCGCCGGGGGAATAAACATTCAGTACTTC.

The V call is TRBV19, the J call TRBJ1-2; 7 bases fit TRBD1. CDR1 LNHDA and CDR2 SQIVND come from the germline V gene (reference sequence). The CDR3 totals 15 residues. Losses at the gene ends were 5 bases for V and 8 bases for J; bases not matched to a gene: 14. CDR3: CASSALLRQGGGYTF. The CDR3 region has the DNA TGTGCCAGTAGTGCATTACTTAGACAGGGCGGGGGCTACACCTTC.

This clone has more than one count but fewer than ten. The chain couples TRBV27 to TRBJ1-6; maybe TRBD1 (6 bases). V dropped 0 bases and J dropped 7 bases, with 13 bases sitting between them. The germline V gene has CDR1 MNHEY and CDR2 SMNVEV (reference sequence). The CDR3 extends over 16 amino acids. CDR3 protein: CASSLSRGAMNSPLHF. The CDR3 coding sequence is TGTGCCAGCAGTTTATCGCGGGGGGCGATGAATTCACCCCTCCACTTT.

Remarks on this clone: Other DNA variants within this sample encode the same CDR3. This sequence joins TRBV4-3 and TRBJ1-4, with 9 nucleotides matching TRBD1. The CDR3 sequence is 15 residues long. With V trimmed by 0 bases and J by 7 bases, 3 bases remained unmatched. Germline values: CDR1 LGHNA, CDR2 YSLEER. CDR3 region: CASSQEGQGSEKLFF. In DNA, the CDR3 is TGCGCCAGCAGCCAAGAGGGACAGGGTTCTGAAAAACTGTTTTTT.

CDR3 nucleotide sequence: TGTGCCAGCTCACCACCGGGGCGGAACACTGAAGCTTTCTTT. Protein: CASSPPGRNTEAFF. This rearrangement joins TRBV18 to TRBJ1-1, with D possibly being TRBD1 (5 bases). Germline CDR1 is KGHSH and CDR2 is LQKENI. CDR3 size: 14 residues. V was clipped by 0 bases and J by 1 base, with 6 bases between them.

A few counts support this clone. CDR3 protein: CASSVGGGKLTDTQYF. Written as DNA, the CDR3 is TGTGCCAGCAGCGTCGGGGGGGGCAAGCTCACAGATACGCAGTATTTT. The chain has TRBV9 and TRBJ2-3; 8 bases match TRBD2. The V gene's germline CDR1 is SGDLS and CDR2 YYNGEE. This CDR3 region has 16 residues. J lost 2 bases, V lost 2 bases, and 7 bases had no gene match. The full variable domain, in which reference TRBV9 and TRBJ2-3 provide the parts outside the CDR3, is DSGVTQTPKHLITATGQRVTLRCSPRSGDLSVYWYQQSLDQGLQFLIQYYNGEERAKGNILERFSAQQFPDLHSELNLSSLELGDSALYFCASSVGGGKLTDTQYFGPGTRLTVL.

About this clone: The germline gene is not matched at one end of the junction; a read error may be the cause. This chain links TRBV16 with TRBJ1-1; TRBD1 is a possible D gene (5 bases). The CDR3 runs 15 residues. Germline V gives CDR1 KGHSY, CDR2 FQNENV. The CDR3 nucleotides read TGTGCCAGCAGCCAAGATAGGACATGGGCATCTGAAACTTTCTTT. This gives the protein CASSQDRTWASETFF.

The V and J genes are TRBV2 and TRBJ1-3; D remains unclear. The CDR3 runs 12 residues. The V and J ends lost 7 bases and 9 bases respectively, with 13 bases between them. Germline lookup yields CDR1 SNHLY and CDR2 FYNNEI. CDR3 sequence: CASMSTGTTIYF. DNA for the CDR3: TGTGCCAGCATGAGCACGGGTACCACCATATATTTT.

The CDR3 loop is CASSLRQGGYTIYF. In nucleotides, the CDR3 is TGTGCCAGCAGCTTAAGACAGGGTGGTTACACCATATATTTT. This rearrangement joins TRBV5-6 to TRBJ1-3; 7 nucleotides match TRBD1. In germline, CDR1 is SGHDT, CDR2 YYEEEE. V was pared by 2 bases and J by 8 bases, with 7 bases of the junction left unmatched. The CDR3 has 14 amino acids.

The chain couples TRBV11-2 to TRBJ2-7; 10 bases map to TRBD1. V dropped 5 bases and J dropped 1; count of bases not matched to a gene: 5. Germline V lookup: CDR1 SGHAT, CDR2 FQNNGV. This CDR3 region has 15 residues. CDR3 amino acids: CASSRPGQGSYEQYF. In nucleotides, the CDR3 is TGTGCCAGCAGCCGACCGGGACAGGGGTCCTACGAGCAGTACTTC.

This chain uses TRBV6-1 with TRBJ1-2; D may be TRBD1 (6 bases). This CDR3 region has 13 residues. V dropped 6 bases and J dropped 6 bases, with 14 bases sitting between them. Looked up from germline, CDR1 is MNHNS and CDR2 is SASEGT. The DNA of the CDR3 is TGTGCCAGCAGCACTACAGGGCTCGATGGCTACACCTTC. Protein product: CASSTTGLDGYTF.